This is a list of T cell receptor beta chains from one sample in a study of blood T cell repertoires in COVID-19. Only in-frame clones appear in the TCRdb table, and some are missing; sequencing was by immunoSEQ multiplex PCR. In the table there are roughly 100,000 clones, about four fifths of which are singletons. Sequences were obtained from peripheral blood. The origin of the receptors is a woman in her 70s with acute or convalescent COVID-19. The CDR3 runs from the conserved cysteine through the conserved F or W. The D gene is left open where the match is weak. A clone size is listed for some rows: how often the clone was seen (once, few, many), or a class if it is expanded.

CDR3: CASIDYIETQYF
DNA: TGCGCCAGCATCGATTACATAGAGACCCAGTACTTC
J: TRBJ2-5
V: TRBV4-3
D: -
size: -

CDR3: CASSFRPSEAQYF
DNA: TGTGCCAGCAGTTTCCGTCCCTCAGAGGCCCAGTACTTC
J: TRBJ2-5
V: TRBV28
D: -
size: -

CDR3: CASSGGLYNEQFF
DNA: TGTGCCAGCAGCGGGGGACTATACAATGAGCAGTTCTTC
J: TRBJ2-1
V: TRBV5-4
D: TRBD2
size: -

CDR3: CASSLWQVELDYGYTF
DNA: TGTGCCAGCAGTTTATGGCAGGTCGAGTTGGACTATGGCTACACCTTC
J: TRBJ1-2
V: TRBV28
D: -
size: -

CDR3: CAWSGIAREQFF
DNA: TGTGCCTGGAGTGGGATAGCCCGCGAGCAGTTCTTC
J: TRBJ2-1
V: TRBV30
D: -
size: -

CDR3: CASSFIQDSSSTDTQYF
DNA: TGTGCCAGCAGTTTCATACAGGATTCGTCTAGCACAGATACGCAGTATTTT
J: TRBJ2-3
V: TRBV28
D: -
size: -

CDR3: CASSAKLAGVKETQYF
DNA: TGTGCCAGCAGTGCAAAGCTAGCGGGAGTTAAAGAGACCCAGTACTTC
J: TRBJ2-5
V: TRBV25-1
D: TRBD2
size: -

CDR3: CASSYWDRVHYGYTF
DNA: TGTGCCAGCAGCTATTGGGACAGGGTGCACTATGGCTACACCTTC
J: TRBJ1-2
V: TRBV3-1/TRBV3-2
D: TRBD1
size: -

CDR3: CAWSAGTANYTF
DNA: TGTGCCTGGAGTGCCGGGACAGCCAACTACACCTTC
J: TRBJ1-2
V: TRBV30
D: TRBD1
size: -

CDR3: CASRAPSADTQYF
DNA: TGTGCCAGCAGGGCCCCTAGCGCGGATACGCAGTATTTT
J: TRBJ2-3
V: TRBV5-8
D: -
size: -

CDR3: CASSRGLGTEAFF
DNA: TGTGCCAGCAGCCGAGGACTAGGGACTGAAGCTTTCTTT
J: TRBJ1-1
V: TRBV3-1/TRBV3-2
D: -
size: -

CDR3: CASSDRGSYGYTF
DNA: TGTGCCAGCAGCGACAGGGGTTCTTATGGCTACACCTTC
J: TRBJ1-2
V: TRBV3-1/TRBV3-2
D: TRBD1
size: -

CDR3: CASSRTGGIETQYF
DNA: TGCGCCAGCAGCCGAACAGGGGGAATAGAGACCCAGTACTTC
J: TRBJ2-5
V: TRBV5-1
D: TRBD1
size: -

CDR3: CASTLTGLNTEAFF
DNA: TGCGCCAGCACCCTGACAGGGTTGAACACTGAAGCTTTCTTT
J: TRBJ1-1
V: TRBV5-1
D: TRBD1
size: -

CDR3: CASSQGQIYNSPLHF
DNA: TGTGCCAGCAGCCAAGGACAGATCTATAATTCACCCCTCCACTTT
J: TRBJ1-6
V: TRBV3-1/TRBV3-2
D: -
size: -

CDR3: CASSAQGGNQPQHF
DNA: TGTGCCAGCAGCGCCCAGGGGGGCAATCAGCCCCAGCATTTT
J: TRBJ1-5
V: TRBV5-4
D: TRBD1
size: -

CDR3: CASSLPLEGEEKLFF
DNA: TGTGCCAGCAGCTTGCCTTTGGAGGGCGAAGAAAAACTGTTTTTT
J: TRBJ1-4
V: TRBV5-6
D: -
size: once

CDR3: CASRPGTGDTGELFF
DNA: TGTGCCAGCAGGCCCGGGACAGGGGACACCGGGGAGCTGTTTTTT
J: TRBJ2-2
V: TRBV9
D: TRBD1
size: -

CDR3: CASSQQGHTEAFF
DNA: TGCGCCAGCAGTCAACAGGGGCACACTGAAGCTTTCTTT
J: TRBJ1-1
V: TRBV5-1
D: TRBD1
size: -

CDR3: CASSFSGQDNQPQHF
DNA: TGCGCCAGCAGCTTCTCGGGACAGGACAATCAGCCCCAGCATTTT
J: TRBJ1-5
V: TRBV5-1
D: TRBD1
size: -

CDR3: CAERGGPPNSPLHF
DNA: TGTGCCGAACGGGGGGGCCCCCCTAATTCACCCCTCCACTTT
J: TRBJ1-6
V: TRBV27
D: -
size: -

CDR3: CAWSPVNTEAFF
DNA: TGTGCCTGGAGTCCGGTAAACACTGAAGCTTTCTTT
J: TRBJ1-1
V: TRBV30
D: -
size: -

CDR3: CAWSYGQSNEQFF
DNA: TGTGCCTGGAGTTATGGACAGTCCAATGAGCAGTTCTTC
J: TRBJ2-1
V: TRBV30
D: -
size: -

CDR3: CASSITWTGAGNTIYF
DNA: TGTGCCAGTAGTATAACCTGGACAGGGGCTGGAAACACCATATATTTT
J: TRBJ1-3
V: TRBV19
D: TRBD1
size: -

CDR3: CASSLTGGVYGYTF
DNA: TGTGCCAGCAGCTTAACCGGCGGCGTGTATGGCTACACCTTC
J: TRBJ1-2
V: TRBV7-2
D: -
size: -

CDR3: CASAPTGAGTEAFF
DNA: TGTGCCAGCGCACCGACAGGGGCGGGCACTGAAGCTTTCTTT
J: TRBJ1-1
V: TRBV3-1/TRBV3-2
D: TRBD1
size: once

CDR3: CASSFEGEVGEKLFF
DNA: TGCGCCAGCAGCTTCGAGGGGGAAGTTGGAGAAAAACTGTTTTTT
J: TRBJ1-4
V: TRBV5-1
D: -
size: -

CDR3: CASRTGMTEAFF
DNA: TGTGCCAGCAGGACAGGGATGACTGAAGCTTTCTTT
J: TRBJ1-1
V: TRBV3-1/TRBV3-2
D: TRBD1
size: few

CDR3: CASSSSDRGRTEAFF
DNA: TGTGCCAGCAGTTCCTCGGACAGGGGCAGGACTGAAGCTTTCTTT
J: TRBJ1-1
V: TRBV6-2/TRBV6-3
D: TRBD1
size: -

CDR3: CASSYSNQPGGSTDTQYF
DNA: TGTGCCAGCAGTTACTCGAACCAACCGGGGGGAAGCACAGATACGCAGTATTTT
J: TRBJ2-3
V: TRBV6-2/TRBV6-3
D: TRBD2
size: -

CDR3: CASSLQYIVDEQYF
DNA: TGTGCCAGCAGCCTCCAATATATAGTGGACGAGCAGTACTTC
J: TRBJ2-7
V: TRBV3-1/TRBV3-2
D: -
size: -

CDR3: CASSRGGQYEQYF
DNA: TGTGCCAGCAGCCGAGGGGGACAGTACGAGCAGTACTTC
J: TRBJ2-7
V: TRBV7-3
D: TRBD1
size: -

CDR3: CASSLGPGGSFQPQHF
DNA: TGTGCCAGCAGCTTGGGCCCAGGGGGCTCGTTTCAGCCCCAGCATTTT
J: TRBJ1-5
V: TRBV5-6
D: TRBD1
size: -

CDR3: CASSLPTGVKTQYF
DNA: TGTGCCAGCAGCCTTCCGACAGGGGTAAAGACCCAGTACTTC
J: TRBJ2-5
V: TRBV28
D: TRBD1
size: -

CDR3: CASSSGQFSSNEQFF
DNA: TGTGCCAGCAGTTCCGGACAGTTTAGCAGCAATGAGCAGTTCTTC
J: TRBJ2-1
V: TRBV28
D: -
size: -

CDR3: CASRSPGTVYNEQFF
DNA: TGTGCCAGCAGGTCGCCCGGGACTGTTTACAATGAGCAGTTCTTC
J: TRBJ2-1
V: TRBV11-2
D: -
size: -

CDR3: CASSVDPGTGGEKLFF
DNA: TGTGCCAGCAGCGTAGATCCCGGGACAGGGGGTGAAAAACTGTTTTTT
J: TRBJ1-4
V: TRBV9
D: TRBD1
size: -

CDR3: CASSLGGGRARLFF
DNA: TGTGCCAGCAGTTTGGGTGGCGGGAGGGCCAGGCTGTTTTTT
J: TRBJ2-2
V: TRBV28
D: TRBD2
size: -

CDR3: CASSTRQGVATDTQYF
DNA: TGTGCCAGCAGCACAAGACAGGGTGTGGCCACAGATACGCAGTATTTT
J: TRBJ2-3
V: TRBV7-6
D: TRBD1
size: -

CDR3: CASSWVGTGKNTEAFF
DNA: TGCGCCAGCAGCTGGGTGGGCACAGGGAAGAACACTGAAGCTTTCTTT
J: TRBJ1-1
V: TRBV4-3
D: -
size: -

CDR3: CASSLAPTTLSGGSTDTQYF
DNA: TGCGCCAGCAGCTTGGCCCCTACTACTCTTTCGGGAGGTTCCACAGATACGCAGTATTTT
J: TRBJ2-3
V: TRBV5-1
D: TRBD2
size: -

CDR3: CASSSFQGPHGYTF
DNA: TGTGCCAGCAGCTCATTCCAGGGCCCCCATGGCTACACCTTC
J: TRBJ1-2
V: TRBV14
D: -
size: -

CDR3: CASSLWGTAQDDGYTF
DNA: TGCGCCAGCAGCTTGTGGGGGACAGCGCAAGACGATGGCTACACCTTC
J: TRBJ1-2
V: TRBV5-1
D: TRBD1
size: -

CDR3: CASRVMDRNTEAFF
DNA: TGTGCCAGCAGGGTAATGGACAGGAACACTGAAGCTTTCTTT
J: TRBJ1-1
V: TRBV6-5
D: -
size: -

CDR3: CASNPTGGRAEAFF
DNA: TGTGCCAGCAACCCTACAGGGGGCAGGGCTGAAGCTTTCTTT
J: TRBJ1-1
V: TRBV7-9
D: TRBD1
size: few

CDR3: CASSHKPDRGSNQPQHF
DNA: TGTGCCAGCAGCCATAAACCGGACAGGGGTAGCAATCAGCCCCAGCATTTT
J: TRBJ1-5
V: TRBV6-2/TRBV6-3
D: TRBD1
size: once

CDR3: CASSELNLGGDEQFF
DNA: TGTGCCAGCAGTGAACTAAATCTAGGGGGCGATGAGCAGTTCTTC
J: TRBJ2-1
V: TRBV2
D: TRBD1
size: -

CDR3: CASSTGTGGDGNTIYF
DNA: TGTGCCAGCAGCACCGGGACAGGGGGCGATGGAAACACCATATATTTT
J: TRBJ1-3
V: TRBV7-9
D: TRBD1
size: few

CDR3: CASSSMRRPPYEQYF
DNA: TGCGCCAGCAGCTCTATGCGGAGGCCGCCCTACGAGCAGTACTTC
J: TRBJ2-7
V: TRBV5-1
D: -
size: -